These 21 T cell receptor beta chains share one sample of origin, sequenced in a study of blood T cell repertoires in COVID-19. TCRdb's copy holds only in-frame clones and misses some; the assay was immunoSEQ multiplex PCR. The table has 140,000 to 150,000 clones, around 89% seen once. Sequencing was performed on peripheral blood. These TCRs come from a human donor with COVID-19, enrolled during active disease. The donor label of this sample is uncertain.

The gene calls are TRBV10-3 and TRBJ1-2; 9 nucleotides line up with TRBD1. The CDR3 spans 15 residues. The germline gives CDR1 ENHRY, CDR2 SYGVKD. The V and J ends lost 6 bases and 8 bases, in that order; junction bases with no gene match: 13. CDR3 in amino acids: CAIRFTGGGLRGYTF. The CDR3, as DNA: TGTGCCATCAGATTCACAGGGGGCGGATTGCGGGGCTACACCTTC.

This clone was found once. The chain combines TRBV7-9 with TRBJ2-7, with a tentative D call TRBD2 (5 bases). The V gene's germline CDR1 is SEHNR and CDR2 FQNEAQ (reference sequence). The ends were cut back, 1 base at V and 0 bases at J, with 7 bases in the middle. The CDR3 has 14 residues. The CDR3 spells CASSLEGDSYEQYF. In DNA, the CDR3 is TGTGCCAGCAGCTTAGAGGGAGACTCCTACGAGCAGTACTTC.

The chain employs TRBV10-3 and TRBJ1-2; 8 bases are shared with TRBD1. Trimming cost V 5 bases and J 3 bases; bases outside gene matches: 8. From germline, CDR1 is ENHRY and CDR2 SYGVKD. This CDR3 comprises 15 residues. CDR3 residues: CAISPPGQVDYGYTF. For the CDR3, the DNA is TGTGCCATCAGTCCTCCGGGACAGGTGGACTATGGCTACACCTTC.

The V call is TRBV5-1, the J call TRBJ1-2; 9 bases are a match to TRBD1. Germline V gene sequence: CDR1 SGHRS, CDR2 YFSETQ. The J segment lost 0 bases and the V segment lost 1 base, leaving 4 bases of the junction unmatched. This CDR3 comprises 16 residues. Here the CDR3 reads CASSLTGGQANYGYTF. In DNA form, the CDR3 reads TGCGCCAGCAGCTTGACAGGGGGCCAAGCTAACTATGGCTACACCTTC.

The chain recombines TRBV10-3 with TRBJ1-5, with a tentative D call TRBD1 (6 bases). This CDR3 is 11 amino acids long. The ends were cut back, 11 bases at V and 12 bases at J, with 17 bases in the middle. Germline V CDR1 and CDR2: ENHRY, SYGVKD. The CDR3, as DNA: TGTGCCTCCAGAGCGTCGGGACACCAGCATTTT. It encodes CASRASGHQHF.

This sequence joins TRBV15 and TRBJ1-5; possibly TRBD1 for D (6 bases). This CDR3 is 15 amino acids long. Germline V gene data show CDR1 as LNHNV and CDR2 as YYDKDF (reference sequence). V lost 0 bases, J lost 7 bases, and 13 bases lay in between. The CDR3 loop is CATSRDSGRGQPQHF. The CDR3 nucleotides read TGTGCCACCAGCAGAGATAGTGGCAGGGGCCAGCCCCAGCATTTT.

This chain uses TRBV2 with TRBJ1-2; 7 positions agree with TRBD1. V was clipped by 6 bases and J by 8 bases; unmatched bases: 15. CDR3 length: 15 residues. Germline-derived CDR1 and CDR2 are SNHLY and FYNNEI. The CDR3 nucleotides read TGTGCCAGCAGCCGGGGCCGAACAGGGGCAGAGGGCTACACCTTC. This sequence encodes CASSRGRTGAEGYTF.

This sequence joins TRBV5-1 and TRBJ2-7; 8 nucleotides align to TRBD2. V shed 4 bases and J 0 bases; nucleotides not matched to a gene: 15. The germline V gene has CDR1 SGHRS and CDR2 YFSETQ. CDR3 length: 18 residues. In DNA form, the CDR3 reads TGCGCCAGCAGCCGTACTGGGTCGGTAGCGGGATACTCCTACGAGCAGTACTTC. Translated: CASSRTGSVAGYSYEQYF.

The J gene is TRBJ2-2, the V gene TRBV6-1, with unresolved D. The CDR3 length is 13 residues. V lost 2 bases to trimming and J lost 5 bases, with 6 bases between them. CDR1 MNHNS and CDR2 SASEGT come from the germline V gene. CDR3: CASSETRTGELFF. CDR3 DNA: TGTGCCAGCAGTGAAACCAGAACCGGGGAGCTGTTTTTT.

The sample holds one count of this clone. V gene TRBV28 combines with J gene TRBJ2-7; TRBD2 agrees at 9 bases. Germline CDR1 is MDHEN and CDR2 is SYDVKM. Trimming at V came to 3 bases and at J to 2 bases, leaving 2 bases not matched to a gene. The CDR3 totals 14 residues. CDR3 nucleotides: TGTGCCAGCAGTTTTTCTAGCGGGACCTACGAGCAGTACTTC. It translates to CASSFSSGTYEQYF.

A few counts support this clone. This rearrangement joins TRBV7-2 to TRBJ1-1; tentative D call: TRBD1 (5 bases). The CDR3 loop spans 14 amino acids. Germline CDR1 reads SGHTA; CDR2 reads FQGNSA. V was clipped by 2 bases and J by 5 bases, with 12 bases between them. CDR3 sequence (DNA): TGTGCCAGCAGCTTAACGACAGAATCGACTGAAGCTTTCTTT. Residues: CASSLTTESTEAFF.

Here the CDR3 reads CASSEGASNQPQHF. CDR3 bases: TGTGCCAGCAGTGAGGGGGCAAGCAATCAGCCCCAGCATTTT. The J gene is TRBJ1-5, the V gene TRBV2; tentatively, D is TRBD1 (6 bases). The CDR3 covers 14 residues. Germline assignment: CDR1 SNHLY and CDR2 FYNNEI. Trimming took off 3 bases at V and 1 base at J, with 7 bases between the two ends.

The V call is TRBV11-2, the J call TRBJ1-2, with no clear D. The CDR3 contains 13 residues. Germline V gene sequence: CDR1 SGHAT, CDR2 FQNNGV. V gave up 0 bases and J gave up 4 bases, with 6 bases separating them. The CDR3 protein is CASSLEGSYGYTF. The DNA of the CDR3 is TGTGCCAGCAGCTTAGAGGGCAGCTATGGCTACACCTTC.

The chain employs TRBV7-9 and TRBJ2-7; D unclear. V was shortened by 5 bases and J by 1 base, with 6 bases between the two germline ends. The CDR3 runs to 12 residues. CDR1 SEHNR and CDR2 FQNEAQ come from the germline V gene (reference sequence). The CDR3 region has the DNA TGTGCCAGCAGCCCCAGGTCCTACGAGCAGTACTTC. Translation: CASSPRSYEQYF. The full variable domain, its missing parts supplied by reference TRBV7-9 and TRBJ2-7, is DTGVSQNPRHKITKRGQNVTFRCDPISEHNRLYWYRQTLGQGPEFLTYFQNEAQLEKSRLLSDRFSAERPKGSFSTLEIQRTEQGDSAMYLCASSPRSYEQYFGPGTRLTVT.

This clone was detected once. Here the CDR3 reads CSVPEGRAADTQYF. As DNA, the CDR3 is TGCAGCGTCCCGGAAGGCAGGGCTGCAGATACGCAGTATTTT. The rearrangement links TRBV29-1 to TRBJ2-3; tentative D call: TRBD1 (5 bases). The CDR3 contains 14 residues. Germline-derived CDR1 and CDR2 are SQVTM and ANQGSEA. Trimming removed 6 bases at V and 4 bases at J, with 17 bases between.

The J gene is TRBJ1-6, the V gene TRBV28; D perhaps matches TRBD1 (6 bases). Per the germline V gene, CDR1 is MDHEN and CDR2 is SYDVKM. The CDR3 is 18 residues long. The V and J ends lost 1 base and 0 bases respectively, with 13 bases between them. The CDR3 region is CASSLSGQLVSYNSPLHF. The CDR3 nucleotides read TGTGCCAGCAGTTTATCCGGACAGCTCGTCTCCTATAATTCACCCCTCCACTTT.

V gene TRBV19 combines with J gene TRBJ1-1; 9 nucleotides align to TRBD1. V shed 7 bases and J 6 bases; nucleotides not matched to a gene: 9. This CDR3 is 14 amino acids long. Per germline, CDR1 LNHDA and CDR2 SQIVND (reference sequence). The CDR3 protein is CASKPGQGRAEAFF. CDR3 DNA sequence: TGTGCCAGTAAGCCGGGACAGGGACGGGCTGAAGCTTTCTTT.

This chain uses TRBV18 with TRBJ1-6; no definite D call. Germline CDR1 is KGHSH and CDR2 is LQKENI. The CDR3 covers 14 residues. V was pared by 1 base and J by 5 bases, with 6 bases between. As DNA, the CDR3 is TGTGCCAGCTCACCACTGAGGGATAATTCACCCCTCCACTTT. Protein product: CASSPLRDNSPLHF.

This clone was observed a single time. The chain combines TRBV2 with TRBJ1-5; D remains ambiguous. V lost 0 bases, J lost 0 bases, and 12 bases lay in between. Looked up from germline, CDR1 is SNHLY and CDR2 is FYNNEI. This CDR3 region has 17 residues. CDR3 nucleotides: TGTGCCAGCAGTGAAGCCCGAGGTCGAGATAGCAATCAGCCCCAGCATTTT. As protein: CASSEARGRDSNQPQHF.

This clone was seen a single time. The chain is built from TRBV7-9 and TRBJ1-1, with D uncertain. The CDR3 is 15 amino acids. Trimming removed 5 bases from V and 4 bases from J, with 17 bases in between. Germline V gene data show CDR1 as SEHNR and CDR2 as FQNEAQ (reference sequence). CDR3 nucleotides: TGTGCCAGCAGCCCAAGCGGAGGGTTCGGCACTGAAGCTTTCTTT. Protein: CASSPSGGFGTEAFF.

V usage is TRBV6-5 and J usage is TRBJ1-1; TRBD1 matches at 8 bases. The CDR3 has 15 amino acids. The trim removed 2 bases at V and 2 bases at J, leaving 4 bases unmatched. Germline V lookup: CDR1 MNHEY, CDR2 SVGAGI. Written as DNA, the CDR3 is TGTGCCAGCAGTTACATGCAGGGGGCAAACACTGAAGCTTTCTTT. It codes for CASSYMQGANTEAFF.